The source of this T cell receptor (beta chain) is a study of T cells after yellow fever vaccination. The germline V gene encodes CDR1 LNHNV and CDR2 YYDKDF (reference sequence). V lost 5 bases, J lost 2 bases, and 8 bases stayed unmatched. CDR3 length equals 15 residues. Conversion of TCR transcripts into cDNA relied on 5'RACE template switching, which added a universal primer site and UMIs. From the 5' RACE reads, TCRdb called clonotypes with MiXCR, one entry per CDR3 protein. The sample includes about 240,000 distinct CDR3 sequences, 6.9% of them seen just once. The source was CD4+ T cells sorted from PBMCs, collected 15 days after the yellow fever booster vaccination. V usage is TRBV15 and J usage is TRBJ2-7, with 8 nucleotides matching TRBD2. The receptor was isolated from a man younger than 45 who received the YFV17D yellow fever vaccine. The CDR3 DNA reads TGTGCCACCAGCTTTGAGCGGGAGCCTACCTACGAGCAGTACTTC. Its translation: CATSFEREPTYEQYF.